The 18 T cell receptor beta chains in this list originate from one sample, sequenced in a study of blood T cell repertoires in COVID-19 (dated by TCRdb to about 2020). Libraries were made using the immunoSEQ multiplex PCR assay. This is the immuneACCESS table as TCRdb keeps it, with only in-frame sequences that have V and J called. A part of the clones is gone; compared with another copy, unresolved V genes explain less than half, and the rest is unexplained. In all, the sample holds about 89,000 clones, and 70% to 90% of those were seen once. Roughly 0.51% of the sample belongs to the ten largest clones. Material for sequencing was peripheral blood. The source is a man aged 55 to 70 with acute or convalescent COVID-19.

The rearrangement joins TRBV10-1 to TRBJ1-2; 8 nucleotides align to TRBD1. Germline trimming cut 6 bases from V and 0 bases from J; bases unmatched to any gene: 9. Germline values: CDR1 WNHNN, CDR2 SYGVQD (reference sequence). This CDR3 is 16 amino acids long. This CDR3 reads CASSRPQDRANYGYTF. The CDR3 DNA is TGCGCCAGCAGCCGCCCTCAGGACAGGGCTAACTATGGCTACACCTTC.

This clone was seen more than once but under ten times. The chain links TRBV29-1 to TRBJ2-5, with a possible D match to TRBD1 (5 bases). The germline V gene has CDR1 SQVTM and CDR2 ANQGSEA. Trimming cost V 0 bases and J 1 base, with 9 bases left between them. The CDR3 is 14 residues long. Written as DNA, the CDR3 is TGCAGCGTTGAAGATATTCAGGGCCAAGAGACCCAGTACTTC. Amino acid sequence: CSVEDIQGQETQYF.

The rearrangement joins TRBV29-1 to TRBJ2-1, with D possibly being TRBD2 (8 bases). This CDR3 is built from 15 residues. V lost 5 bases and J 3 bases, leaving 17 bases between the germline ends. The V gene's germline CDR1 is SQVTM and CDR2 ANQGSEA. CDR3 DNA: TGCAGCGTTTACGGGGGGGACAGTTACTACAATGAGCAGTTCTTC. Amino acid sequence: CSVYGGDSYYNEQFF.

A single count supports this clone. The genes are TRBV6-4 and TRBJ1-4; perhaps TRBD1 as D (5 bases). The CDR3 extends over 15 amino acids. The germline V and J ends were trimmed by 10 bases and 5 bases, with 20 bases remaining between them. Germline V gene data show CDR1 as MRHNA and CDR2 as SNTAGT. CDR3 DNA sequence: TGTGCCACCCACCTAAGACCCCCAGGGAATGAAAAACTGTTTTTT. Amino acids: CATHLRPPGNEKLFF.

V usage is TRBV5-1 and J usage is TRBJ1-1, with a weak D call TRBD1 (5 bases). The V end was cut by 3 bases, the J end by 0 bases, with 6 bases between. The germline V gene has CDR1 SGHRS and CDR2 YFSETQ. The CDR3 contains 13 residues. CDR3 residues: CASSYRLNTEAFF. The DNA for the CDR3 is TGCGCCAGCAGCTACAGGTTGAACACTGAAGCTTTCTTT.

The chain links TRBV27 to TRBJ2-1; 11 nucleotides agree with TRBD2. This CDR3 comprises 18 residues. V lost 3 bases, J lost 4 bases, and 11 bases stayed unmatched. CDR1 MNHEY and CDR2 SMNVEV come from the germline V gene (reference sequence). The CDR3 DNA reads TGTGCCAGCAGTTTTTCCGGGACTAGCGGACAATATTACAATGAGCAGTTCTTC. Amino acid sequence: CASSFSGTSGQYYNEQFF.

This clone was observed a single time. The CDR3 protein is CASSPLAGGSTDTQYF. The CDR3 DNA sequence: TGTGCCAGCAGCCCCCTAGCGGGGGGGAGCACAGATACGCAGTATTTT. The chain combines TRBV7-6 with TRBJ2-3, with 12 bases fitting TRBD2. Trimming removed 5 bases from V and 0 bases from J; junction bases left unmatched: 3. CDR3 length: 16 amino acids. CDR1 is SGHVS and CDR2 is FNYEAQ in the germline V gene.

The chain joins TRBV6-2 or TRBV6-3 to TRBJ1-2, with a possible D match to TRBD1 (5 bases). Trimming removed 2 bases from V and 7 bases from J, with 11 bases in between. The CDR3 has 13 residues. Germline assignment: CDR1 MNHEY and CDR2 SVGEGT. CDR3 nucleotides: TGTGCCAGCAGTTACGAAGGGGCCAGTGGCTACACCTTC. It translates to CASSYEGASGYTF.

The CDR3 spells CASSPREGLNTEAFF. For the CDR3, the DNA is TGTGCCAGCAGCCCCAGGGAGGGACTGAACACTGAAGCTTTCTTT. The V and J genes are TRBV3-1 (or the pseudogene TRBV3-2) and TRBJ1-1; D might be TRBD1 (5 bases). V lost 4 bases and J 0 bases, leaving 12 bases between the germline ends. This CDR3 has 15 amino acids. Germline V CDR1 and CDR2: LGHDT, YNNKEL (reference sequence).

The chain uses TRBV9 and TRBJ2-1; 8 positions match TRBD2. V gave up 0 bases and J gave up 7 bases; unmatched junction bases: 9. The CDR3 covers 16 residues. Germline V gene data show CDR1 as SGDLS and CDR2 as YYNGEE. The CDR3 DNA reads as TGTGCCAGCAGCGTAGCTACCGGGCTAGCGGGTAATGAGCAGTTCTTC. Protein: CASSVATGLAGNEQFF.

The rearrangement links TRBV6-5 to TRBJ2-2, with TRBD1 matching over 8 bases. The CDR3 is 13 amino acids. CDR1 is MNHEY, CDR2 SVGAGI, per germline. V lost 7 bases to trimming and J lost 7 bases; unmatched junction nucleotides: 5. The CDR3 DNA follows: TGTGCCAGCACGGCAGGGGGCCACGGGGAGCTGTTTTTT. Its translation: CASTAGGHGELFF.

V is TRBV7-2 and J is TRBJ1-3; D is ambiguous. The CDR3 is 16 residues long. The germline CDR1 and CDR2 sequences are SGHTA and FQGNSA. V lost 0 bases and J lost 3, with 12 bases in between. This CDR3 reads CASSLALGVLGNTIYF. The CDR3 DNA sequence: TGTGCCAGCAGCTTAGCGCTCGGGGTACTTGGAAACACCATATATTTT.

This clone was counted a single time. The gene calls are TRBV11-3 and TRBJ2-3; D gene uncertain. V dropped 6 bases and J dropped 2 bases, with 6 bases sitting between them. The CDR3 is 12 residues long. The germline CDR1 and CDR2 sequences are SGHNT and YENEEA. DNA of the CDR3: TGTGCCAGCAGTAAAAACACAGATACGCAGTATTTT. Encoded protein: CASSKNTDTQYF.

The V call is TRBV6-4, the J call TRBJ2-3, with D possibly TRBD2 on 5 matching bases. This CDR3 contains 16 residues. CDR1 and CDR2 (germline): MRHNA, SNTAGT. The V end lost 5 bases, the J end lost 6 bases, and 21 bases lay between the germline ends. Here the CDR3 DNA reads TGTGCCAGCAGTCCTGGACTGAAAGGTTTCTCTGATACGCAGTATTTT. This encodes CASSPGLKGFSDTQYF.

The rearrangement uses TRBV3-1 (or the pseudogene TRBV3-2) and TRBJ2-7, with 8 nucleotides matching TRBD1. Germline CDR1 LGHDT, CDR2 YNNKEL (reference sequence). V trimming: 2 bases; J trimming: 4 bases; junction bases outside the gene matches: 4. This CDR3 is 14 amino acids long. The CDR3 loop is CASSQRTGSYEQYF. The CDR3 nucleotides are TGTGCCAGCAGCCAAAGGACAGGGTCTTACGAGCAGTACTTC.

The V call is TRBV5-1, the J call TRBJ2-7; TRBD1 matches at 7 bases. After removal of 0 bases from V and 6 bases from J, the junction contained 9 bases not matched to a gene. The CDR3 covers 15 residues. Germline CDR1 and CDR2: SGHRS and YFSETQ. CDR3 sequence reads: CASSLEGAAFSEQYF. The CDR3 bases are TGCGCCAGCAGCTTGGAGGGGGCAGCTTTCTCCGAGCAGTACTTC.

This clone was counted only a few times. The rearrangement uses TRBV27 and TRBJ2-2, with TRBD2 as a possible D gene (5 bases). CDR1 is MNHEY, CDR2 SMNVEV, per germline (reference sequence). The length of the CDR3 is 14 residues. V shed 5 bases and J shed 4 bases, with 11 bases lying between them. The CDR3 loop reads CASSPRGGTGELFF. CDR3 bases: TGTGCCAGCAGTCCCCGGGGTGGCACCGGGGAGCTGTTTTTT.

The CDR3 DNA follows: TGCAGCGTTGGGGACAGGGGCGAGACCCAGTACTTC. It encodes CSVGDRGETQYF. J is TRBJ2-5 and V is TRBV29-1; TRBD1 agrees at 10 bases. The CDR3 covers 12 residues. V lost 4 bases, J lost 5 bases, and 1 base stayed unmatched. Germline V gives CDR1 SQVTM, CDR2 ANQGSEA.